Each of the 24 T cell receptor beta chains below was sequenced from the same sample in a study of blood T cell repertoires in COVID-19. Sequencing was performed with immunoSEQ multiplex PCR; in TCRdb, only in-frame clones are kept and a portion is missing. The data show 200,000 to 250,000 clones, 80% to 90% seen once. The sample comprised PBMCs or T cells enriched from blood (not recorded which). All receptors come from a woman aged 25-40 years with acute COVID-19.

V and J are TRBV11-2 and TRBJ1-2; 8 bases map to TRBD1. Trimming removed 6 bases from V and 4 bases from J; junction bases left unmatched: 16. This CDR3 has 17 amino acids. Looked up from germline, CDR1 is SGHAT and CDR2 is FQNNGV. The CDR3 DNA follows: TGTGCCAGCAGATCCATCACAGACAGGGGCAGTAGCTATGGCTACACCTTC. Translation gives CASRSITDRGSSYGYTF.

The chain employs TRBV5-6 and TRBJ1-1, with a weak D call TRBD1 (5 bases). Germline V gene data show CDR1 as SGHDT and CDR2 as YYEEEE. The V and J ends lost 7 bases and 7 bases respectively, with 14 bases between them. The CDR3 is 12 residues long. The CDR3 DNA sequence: TGTGCCAGCGGCGGGGGTGGCGATGAAGCTTTCTTT. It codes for CASGGGGDEAFF.

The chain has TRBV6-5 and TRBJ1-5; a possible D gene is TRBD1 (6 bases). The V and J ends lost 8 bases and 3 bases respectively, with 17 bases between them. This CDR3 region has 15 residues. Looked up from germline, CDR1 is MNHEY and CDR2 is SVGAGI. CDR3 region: CASSGRDTFNQPQHF. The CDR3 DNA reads TGTGCCAGCTCTGGCCGGGACACCTTCAATCAGCCCCAGCATTTT.

The CDR3 sequence is CASSSIRFRSYEQYF. The CDR3 coding sequence is TGTGCCAGCAGCTCTATACGTTTCCGCTCCTACGAGCAGTACTTC. The chain employs TRBV11-2 and TRBJ2-7; D is ambiguous. Per germline, CDR1 SGHAT and CDR2 FQNNGV. CDR3 length equals 15 residues. Trimming stripped 4 bases from V and 0 bases from J, with 13 bases between.

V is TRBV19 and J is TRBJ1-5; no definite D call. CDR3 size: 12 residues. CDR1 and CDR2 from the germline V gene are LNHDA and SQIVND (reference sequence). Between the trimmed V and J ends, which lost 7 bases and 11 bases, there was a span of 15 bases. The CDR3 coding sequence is TGTGCCAGTACCCTTGAGGGATCGGCCCAGCATTTT. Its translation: CASTLEGSAQHF.

CDR3 in amino acids: CASRDRGQGSPLHF. CDR3 in DNA: TGTGCCAGCAGAGACAGGGGGCAGGGTTCACCCCTCCACTTT. V gene TRBV7-2 combines with J gene TRBJ1-6; 10 nucleotides line up with TRBD1. Trimming removed 6 bases from V and 9 bases from J; junction bases left unmatched: 5. Germline loops: CDR1 SGHTA, CDR2 FQGNSA. There are 14 residues in the CDR3.

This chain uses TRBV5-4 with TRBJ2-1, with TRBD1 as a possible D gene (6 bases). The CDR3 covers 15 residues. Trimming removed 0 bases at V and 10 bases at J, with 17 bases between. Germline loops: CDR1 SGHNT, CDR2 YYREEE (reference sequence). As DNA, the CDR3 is TGTGCCAGCAGCTTGGGGGGCAGGGGCCCCAGGGAGCAGTTCTTC. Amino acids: CASSLGGRGPREQFF.

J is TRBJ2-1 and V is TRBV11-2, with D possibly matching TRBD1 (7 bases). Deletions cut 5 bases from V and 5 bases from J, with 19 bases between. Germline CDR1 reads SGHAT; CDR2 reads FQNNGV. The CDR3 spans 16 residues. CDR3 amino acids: CASSRQDRAGNNEQFF. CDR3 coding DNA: TGTGCCAGCAGCAGACAAGACAGGGCGGGGAACAATGAGCAGTTCTTC.

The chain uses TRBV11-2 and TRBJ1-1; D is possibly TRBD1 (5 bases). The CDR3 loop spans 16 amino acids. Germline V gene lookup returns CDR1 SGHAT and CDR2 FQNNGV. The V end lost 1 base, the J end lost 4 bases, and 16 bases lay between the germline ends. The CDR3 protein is CASSLAPSRQLTEAFF. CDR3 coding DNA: TGTGCCAGCAGCTTAGCCCCCTCCCGACAGCTCACTGAAGCTTTCTTT.

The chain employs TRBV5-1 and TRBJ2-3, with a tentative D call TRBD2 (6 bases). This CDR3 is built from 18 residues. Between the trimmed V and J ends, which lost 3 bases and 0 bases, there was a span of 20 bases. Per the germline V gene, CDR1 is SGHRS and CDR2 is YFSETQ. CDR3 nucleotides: TGCGCCAGCAGCTCCCGGACTATCAAGTCCCCTAGCACAGATACGCAGTATTTT. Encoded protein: CASSSRTIKSPSTDTQYF.

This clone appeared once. The CDR3 loop is CASSYNRDRGNYGYTF. The CDR3 nucleotides read TGTGCCAGCAGTTACAACCGGGACAGGGGTAACTATGGCTACACCTTC. This chain connects TRBV6-5 to TRBJ1-2; 10 nucleotides align to TRBD1. After removal of 2 bases from V and 1 base from J, the junction contained 4 bases not matched to a gene. Germline V CDR1 and CDR2: MNHEY, SVGAGI. This CDR3 is 16 amino acids long.

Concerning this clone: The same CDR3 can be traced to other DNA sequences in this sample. The CDR3 DNA sequence: TGTGCCAGCAGTTTAGGAGGGAACACTGAAGCTTTCTTT. This translates into CASSLGGNTEAFF. V usage is TRBV12-3 or TRBV12-4 and J usage is TRBJ1-1; D is unresolved. V was shortened by 1 base and J by 1 base, with 4 bases between the two germline ends. This CDR3 has 13 residues.

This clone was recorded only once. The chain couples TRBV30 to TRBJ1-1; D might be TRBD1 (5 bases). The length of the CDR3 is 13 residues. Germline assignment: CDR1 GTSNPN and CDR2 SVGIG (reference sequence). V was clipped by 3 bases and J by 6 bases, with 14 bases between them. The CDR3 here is CAWSPWRGAEAFF. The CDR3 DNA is TGTGCCTGGAGCCCCTGGAGGGGCGCTGAAGCTTTCTTT.

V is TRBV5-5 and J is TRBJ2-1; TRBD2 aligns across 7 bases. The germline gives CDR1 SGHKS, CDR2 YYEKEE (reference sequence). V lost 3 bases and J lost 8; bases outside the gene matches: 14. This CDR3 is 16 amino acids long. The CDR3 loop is CASSSGVAGERHEQFF. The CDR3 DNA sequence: TGTGCCAGCAGCTCAGGTGTTGCGGGGGAGAGGCATGAGCAGTTCTTC.

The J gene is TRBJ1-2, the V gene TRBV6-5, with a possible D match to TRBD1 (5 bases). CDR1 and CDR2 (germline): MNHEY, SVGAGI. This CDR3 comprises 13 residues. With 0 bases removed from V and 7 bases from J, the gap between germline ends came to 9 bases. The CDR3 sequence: CASSYSGAGGYTF. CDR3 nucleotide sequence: TGTGCCAGCAGTTACTCAGGGGCAGGTGGCTACACCTTC.

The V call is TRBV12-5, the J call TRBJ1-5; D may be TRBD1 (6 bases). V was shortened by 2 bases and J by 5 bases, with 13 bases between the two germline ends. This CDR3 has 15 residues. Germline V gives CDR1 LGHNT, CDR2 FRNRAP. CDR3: CASGLFTGLHQPQHF. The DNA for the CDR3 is TGTGCTAGTGGTTTGTTCACAGGGTTGCATCAGCCCCAGCATTTT.

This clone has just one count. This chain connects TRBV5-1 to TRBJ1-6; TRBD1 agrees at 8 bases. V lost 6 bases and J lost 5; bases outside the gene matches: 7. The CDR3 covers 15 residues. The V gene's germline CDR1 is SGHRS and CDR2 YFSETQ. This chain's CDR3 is CASTLQGGDNSPLHF. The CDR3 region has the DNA TGCGCCAGCACCCTACAGGGGGGGGATAATTCACCCCTCCACTTT.

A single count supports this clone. The CDR3, as DNA: TGTGCCAGCAGCCCCAGGGTTAATTCACCCCTCCACTTT. Translated, it gives CASSPRVNSPLHF. V usage is TRBV9 and J usage is TRBJ1-6; TRBD1 is a possible D gene (5 bases). The CDR3 has 13 amino acids. Germline assignment: CDR1 SGDLS and CDR2 YYNGEE. V was clipped by 4 bases and J by 6 bases, with 8 bases between them.

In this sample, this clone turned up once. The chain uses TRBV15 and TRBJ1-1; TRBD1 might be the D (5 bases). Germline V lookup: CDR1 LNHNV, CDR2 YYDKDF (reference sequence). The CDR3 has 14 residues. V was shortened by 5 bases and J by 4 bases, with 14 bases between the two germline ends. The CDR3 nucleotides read TGTGCCACCAGCCCTAATGCTCAGGGCACTGAAGCTTTCTTT. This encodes CATSPNAQGTEAFF. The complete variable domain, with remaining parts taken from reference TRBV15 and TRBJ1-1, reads DAMVIQNPRYQVTQFGKPVTLSCSQTLNHNVMYWYQQKSSQAPKLLFHYYDKDFNNEADTPDNFQSRRPNTSFCFLDIRSPGLGDTAMYLCATSPNAQGTEAFFGQGTRLTVV.

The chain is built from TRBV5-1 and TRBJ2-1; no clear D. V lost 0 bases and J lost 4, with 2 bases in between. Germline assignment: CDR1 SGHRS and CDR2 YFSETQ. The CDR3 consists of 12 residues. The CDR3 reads CASSLVYNEQFF. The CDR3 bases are TGCGCCAGCAGCTTGGTATACAATGAGCAGTTCTTC.

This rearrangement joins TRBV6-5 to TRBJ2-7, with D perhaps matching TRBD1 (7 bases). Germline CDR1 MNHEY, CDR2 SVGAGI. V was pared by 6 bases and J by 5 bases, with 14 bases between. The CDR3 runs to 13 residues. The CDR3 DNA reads TGTGCCAGCAGAGCCCAGGGGGAGGACGAGCAGTACTTC. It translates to CASRAQGEDEQYF.

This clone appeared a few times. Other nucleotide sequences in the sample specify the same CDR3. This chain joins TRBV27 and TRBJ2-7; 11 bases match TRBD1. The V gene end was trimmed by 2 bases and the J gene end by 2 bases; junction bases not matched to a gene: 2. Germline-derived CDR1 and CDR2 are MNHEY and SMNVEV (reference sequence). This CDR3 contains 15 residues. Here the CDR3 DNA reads TGTGCCAGCAGTTTAGGACAGGGGGCAACCTACGAGCAGTACTTC. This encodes CASSLGQGATYEQYF.

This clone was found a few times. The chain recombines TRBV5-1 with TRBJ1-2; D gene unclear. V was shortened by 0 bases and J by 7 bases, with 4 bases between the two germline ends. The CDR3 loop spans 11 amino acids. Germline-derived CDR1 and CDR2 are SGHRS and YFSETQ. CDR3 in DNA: TGCGCCAGCAGCTTGGACACTGGCTACACCTTC. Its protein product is CASSLDTGYTF.

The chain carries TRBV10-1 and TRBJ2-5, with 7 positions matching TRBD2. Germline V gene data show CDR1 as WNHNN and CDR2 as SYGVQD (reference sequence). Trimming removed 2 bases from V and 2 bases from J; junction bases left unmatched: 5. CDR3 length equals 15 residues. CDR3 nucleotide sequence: TGCGCCAGCAGTGAGGAGCCGGGACTACAAGAGACCCAGTACTTC. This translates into CASSEEPGLQETQYF.